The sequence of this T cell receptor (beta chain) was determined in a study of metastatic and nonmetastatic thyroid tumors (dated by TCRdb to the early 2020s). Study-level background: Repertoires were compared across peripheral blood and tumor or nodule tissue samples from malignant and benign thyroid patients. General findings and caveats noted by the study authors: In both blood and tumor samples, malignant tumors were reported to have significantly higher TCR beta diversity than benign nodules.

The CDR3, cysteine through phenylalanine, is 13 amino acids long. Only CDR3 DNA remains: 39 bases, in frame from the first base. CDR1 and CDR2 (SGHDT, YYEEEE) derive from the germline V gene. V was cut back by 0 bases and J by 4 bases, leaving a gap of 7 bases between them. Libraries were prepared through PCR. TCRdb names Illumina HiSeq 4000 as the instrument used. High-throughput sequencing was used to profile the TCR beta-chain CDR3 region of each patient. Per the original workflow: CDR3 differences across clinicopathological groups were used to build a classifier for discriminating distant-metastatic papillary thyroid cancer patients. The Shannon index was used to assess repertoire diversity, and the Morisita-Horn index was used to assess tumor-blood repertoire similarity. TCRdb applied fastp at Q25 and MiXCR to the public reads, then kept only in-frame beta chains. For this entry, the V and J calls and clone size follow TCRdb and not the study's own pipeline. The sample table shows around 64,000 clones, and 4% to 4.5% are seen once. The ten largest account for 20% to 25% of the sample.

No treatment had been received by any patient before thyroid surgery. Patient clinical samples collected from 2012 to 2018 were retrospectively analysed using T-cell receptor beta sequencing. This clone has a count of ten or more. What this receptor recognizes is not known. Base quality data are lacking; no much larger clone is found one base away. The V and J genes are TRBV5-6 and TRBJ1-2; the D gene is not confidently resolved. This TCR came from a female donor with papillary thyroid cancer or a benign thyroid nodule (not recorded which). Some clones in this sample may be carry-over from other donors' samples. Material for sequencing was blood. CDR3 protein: CASSLGQLYGYTF. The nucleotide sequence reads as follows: TGTGCCAGCAGCTTGGGGCAGCTCTATGGCTACACCTTC. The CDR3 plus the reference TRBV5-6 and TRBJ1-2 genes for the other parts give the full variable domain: DAGVTQSPTHLIKTRGQQVTLRCSPKSGHDTVSWYQQALGQGPQFIFQYYEEEERQRGNFPDRFSGHQFPNYSSELNVNALLLGDSALYLCASSLGQLYGYTFGSGTRLTVV.